The 2 T cell receptor beta chains below come from one sample, sequenced in a study of blood T cell repertoires in COVID-19. Some clones are missing from TCRdb's copy, which holds only in-frame ones; the method was immunoSEQ multiplex PCR. The sample shows under 100,000 clones, around 82% of them seen only once. The sample consisted of peripheral blood. The source is a woman aged 60-75 years with acute or convalescent COVID-19.

The rearrangement joins TRBV7-2 to TRBJ2-6, with D perhaps matching TRBD1 (5 bases). V lost 5 bases to trimming and J lost 0 bases, with 11 bases between them. This CDR3 has 16 residues. Per the germline V gene, CDR1 is SGHTA and CDR2 is FQGNSA. The CDR3 nucleotides are TGTGCCAGCAGCCCCCCCCAGGGCTCTGGGGCCAACGTCCTGACTTTC. It translates to CASSPPQGSGANVLTF.

J is TRBJ1-6 and V is TRBV11-3, with 8 bases that match TRBD1. The CDR3 is made up of 14 amino acids. CDR1 and CDR2 (germline): SGHNT, YENEEA. V was clipped by 5 bases and J by 10 bases; unmatched bases: 7. The CDR3: CASSPRQGRSPLHF. The CDR3 coding sequence is TGTGCCAGCAGCCCCAGACAGGGGAGGTCACCCCTCCACTTT.